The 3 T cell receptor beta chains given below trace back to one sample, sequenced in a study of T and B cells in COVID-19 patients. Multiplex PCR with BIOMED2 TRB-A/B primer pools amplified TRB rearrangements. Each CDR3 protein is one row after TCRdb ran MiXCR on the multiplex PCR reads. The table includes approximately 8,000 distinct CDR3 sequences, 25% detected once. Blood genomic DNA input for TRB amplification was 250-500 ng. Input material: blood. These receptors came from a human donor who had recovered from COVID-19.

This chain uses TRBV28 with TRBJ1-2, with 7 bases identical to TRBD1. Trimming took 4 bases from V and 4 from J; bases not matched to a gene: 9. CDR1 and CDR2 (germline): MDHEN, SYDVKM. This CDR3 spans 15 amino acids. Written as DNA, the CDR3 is TGTGCCAGCAGTTCCCCCGGACAGGCGGTCTATGGCTACACCTTC. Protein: CASSSPGQAVYGYTF.

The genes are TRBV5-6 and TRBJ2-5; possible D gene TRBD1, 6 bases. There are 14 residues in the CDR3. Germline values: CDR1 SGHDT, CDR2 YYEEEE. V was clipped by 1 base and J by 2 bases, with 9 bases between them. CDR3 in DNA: TGTGCCAGCAGCTTGCTAGGGGGACAAGAGACCCAGTACTTC. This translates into CASSLLGGQETQYF.

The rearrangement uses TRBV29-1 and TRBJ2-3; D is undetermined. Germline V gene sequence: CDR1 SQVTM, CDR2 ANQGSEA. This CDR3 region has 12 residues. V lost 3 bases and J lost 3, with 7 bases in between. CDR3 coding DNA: TGCAGCGTTGAGTCCGGGACAGATACGCAGTATTTT. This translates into CSVESGTDTQYF.